These 29 T cell receptor beta chains were all obtained from the same sample, sequenced in a study of graft-versus-host responses after intestinal transplantation. These TCRs are of unknown antigen specificity. The table came from immunoSEQ multiplex PCR; TCRdb's copy has only in-frame clones and leaves some out. The sample lists 65,000 to 90,000 clones, 91% occurring once. Here the sequenced sample was unstimulated CD8+ T cells sorted from spleen or lymph node cells, taken before transplant. These TCRs come from a human donor who was the organ donor for an intestinal transplant.

The chain has TRBV10-1 and TRBJ2-5; D unclear. The CDR3 contains 15 residues. Trimming removed 3 bases from V and 5 bases from J, with 16 bases in between. Germline lookup yields CDR1 WNHNN and CDR2 SYGVQD (reference sequence). The CDR3 bases are TGCGCCAGCAGTGATAGGGTAGGGCTAGAGGAGACCCAGTACTTC. This translates into CASSDRVGLEETQYF.

This chain connects TRBV15 to TRBJ1-1, with a possible D match to TRBD1 (6 bases). CDR1 and CDR2 from the germline V gene are LNHNV and YYDKDF (reference sequence). V was clipped by 1 base and J by 3 bases, with 15 bases between them. There are 16 residues in the CDR3. The CDR3 here is CATSRGLQGSYTEAFF. The CDR3 nucleotides read TGTGCCACCAGCAGAGGTTTACAGGGTAGTTACACTGAAGCTTTCTTT.

This sequence joins TRBV7-3 and TRBJ2-3; a weak D match, TRBD2 (6 bases). CDR3 length: 15 residues. CDR1 and CDR2 from the germline V gene are SGHTA and FQGTGA. V was trimmed by 2 bases and J by 3 bases, leaving 12 bases between them. CDR3 DNA: TGTGCCAGCAGCTTACTCGGGGGTAGAACAGATACGCAGTATTTT. It yields the protein CASSLLGGRTDTQYF. The variable domain in full, with the rest retrieved from reference TRBV7-3 and TRBJ2-3, is GAGVSQTPSNKVTEKGKYVELRCDPISGHTALYWYRQSLGQGPEFLIYFQGTGAADDSGLPNDRFFAVRPEGSVSTLKIQRTERGDSAVYLCASSLLGGRTDTQYFGPGTRLTVL.

The CDR3, as DNA: TGTGCCAGCAGTCTCGCTTACAGGACAGAAAACTATGGCTACACCTTC. Translated: CASSLAYRTENYGYTF. V gene TRBV6-7 combines with J gene TRBJ1-2, with D tentatively TRBD1 (6 bases). TRBV6-7 has ORF status, its function being uncertain. V lost 5 bases, J lost 2 bases, and 18 bases lay in between. CDR3 length: 16 amino acids.

This clone has a single count. The chain employs TRBV12-5 and TRBJ1-4; D uncertain. Trimming stripped 1 base from V and 6 bases from J, with 3 bases between. Germline CDR1 reads LGHNT; CDR2 reads FRNRAP. The CDR3 totals 12 residues. The CDR3 region has the DNA TGTGCTAGTGGTTTGGGCTATGAAAAACTGTTTTTT. Encoded protein: CASGLGYEKLFF.

The chain is built from TRBV6-5 and TRBJ2-2, with D possibly TRBD1 on 6 matching bases. The V gene's germline CDR1 is MNHEY and CDR2 SVGAGI. Trimming removed 5 bases at V and 5 bases at J, with 9 bases between. CDR3 length: 13 residues. The CDR3, as DNA: TGTGCCAGCAGTACAGGGTTGACCGGGGAGCTGTTTTTT. Protein sequence: CASSTGLTGELFF.

This clone appeared a few times. The chain combines TRBV5-4 with TRBJ1-3, with D unclear. Germline V gene data show CDR1 as SGHNT and CDR2 as YYREEE (reference sequence). V was pared by 5 bases and J by 0 bases, with 15 bases between. The CDR3 runs to 16 residues. For the CDR3, the DNA is TGTGCCAGCAGGGGAGGAGAGGAGTTCTCTGGAAACACCATATATTTT. The encoded protein is CASRGGEEFSGNTIYF.

CDR3 nucleotides: TGTGCCAGCAGCCTCCTAGGAGCGGCAGCCCTAGATACGCAGTATTTT. It translates to CASSLLGAAALDTQYF. This sequence joins TRBV9 and TRBJ2-3; possible D gene TRBD2, 5 bases. Germline values: CDR1 SGDLS, CDR2 YYNGEE. V shed 4 bases and J shed 5 bases, with 20 bases lying between them. This CDR3 has 16 residues.

This clone is a singleton in its sample. The chain employs TRBV10-3 and TRBJ2-3, with D perhaps matching TRBD1 (6 bases). Trimming shortened V by 0 bases and J by 3 bases, and 13 bases separated the two germline ends. The germline V gene encodes CDR1 ENHRY and CDR2 SYGVKD. The CDR3 is 16 residues long. This CDR3 reads CAISESARGGTDTQYF. Written as DNA, the CDR3 is TGTGCCATCAGTGAGTCAGCTAGAGGGGGAACAGATACGCAGTATTTT.

The rearrangement joins TRBV2 to TRBJ2-7, with D uncertain. This CDR3 has 13 residues. CDR1 is SNHLY and CDR2 is FYNNEI in the germline V gene. Trimming took 10 bases from V and 2 from J, leaving 15 bases between them. CDR3 sequence (DNA): TGTGCCACCGATCCCCATGGCCCCTACGAGCAGTACTTC. It codes for CATDPHGPYEQYF.

The rearrangement links TRBV11-2 to TRBJ2-5; D gene unclear. Trimming took 2 bases from V and 11 from J, leaving 12 bases between them. Germline CDR1 and CDR2: SGHAT and FQNNGV. The CDR3 spans 12 residues. CDR3 nucleotides: TGTGCCAGCAGCTTACCTCCGGGTGAGCAGTACTTC. Its translation is CASSLPPGEQYF.

The J gene is TRBJ2-7, the V gene TRBV6-1; 10 bases line up with TRBD1. The CDR3 sequence is 14 residues long. CDR1 and CDR2 from the germline V gene are MNHNS and SASEGT. V gave up 5 bases and J gave up 4 bases; unmatched junction bases: 5. DNA for the CDR3: TGTGCCAGCAGTCCGGGACAGGGGAAGTACGAGCAGTACTTC. This translates into CASSPGQGKYEQYF.

The chain has TRBV18 and TRBJ2-7; a weak D match, TRBD1 (6 bases). CDR1 KGHSH and CDR2 LQKENI come from the germline V gene. Trimming stripped 1 base from V and 1 base from J, with 11 bases between. The CDR3 length is 15 residues. This CDR3 is CASSPRQVQSYEQYF. The CDR3 DNA follows: TGTGCCAGCTCACCACGACAGGTGCAATCCTACGAGCAGTACTTC.

The CDR3 coding sequence is TGTGCCAGCAGCCAGTCAGAGACGGGACTAGCGTCAATGTACAATGAGCAGTTCTTC. Protein product: CASSQSETGLASMYNEQFF. The J gene is TRBJ2-1, the V gene TRBV7-8; 10 bases map to TRBD2. Trimming took 5 bases from V and 4 from J; bases not matched to a gene: 17. Germline V gene sequence: CDR1 SGHVS, CDR2 FQNEAQ. CDR3 length: 19 amino acids.

The V and J genes are TRBV5-4 and TRBJ2-7, with 12 bases identical to TRBD2. The V gene's germline CDR1 is SGHNT and CDR2 YYREEE (reference sequence). The V gene end was trimmed by 3 bases and the J gene end by 5 bases; junction bases not matched to a gene: 6. This CDR3 comprises 15 residues. DNA for the CDR3: TGTGCCAGCAGCTCCCTAGCGGGGGGGCGGGACGAGCAGTACTTC. Its protein is CASSSLAGGRDEQYF.

In its sample, this clone was seen once. The rearrangement links TRBV11-3 to TRBJ2-2, with no clear D. The CDR3 consists of 12 residues. Germline CDR1 reads SGHNT; CDR2 reads YENEEA. Trimming took off 2 bases at V and 6 bases at J, with 4 bases between the two ends. CDR3 sequence: CASSLTAGELFF. The CDR3 region has the DNA TGTGCCAGCAGCTTAACGGCCGGGGAGCTGTTTTTT.

V is TRBV19 and J is TRBJ1-1; D unresolved. CDR1 and CDR2 from the germline V gene are LNHDA and SQIVND (reference sequence). The CDR3 runs to 14 residues. Trimming removed 1 base at V and 0 bases at J, with 6 bases between. The CDR3 loop reads CASSIGALNTEAFF. The CDR3 DNA reads TGTGCCAGTAGTATAGGCGCGCTGAACACTGAAGCTTTCTTT.

This clone was detected a few times. DNA for the CDR3: TGCGCCAGCAGCGCACAGGGGAACCATGAAAAACTGTTTTTT. Its protein is CASSAQGNHEKLFF. The genes are TRBV10-2 and TRBJ1-4; 7 bases agree with TRBD1. J gave up 6 bases and V 6 bases, and 7 bases lay outside the gene matches. Germline V gives CDR1 WSHSY, CDR2 SAAADI. This CDR3 has 14 amino acids.

The chain is built from TRBV6-4 and TRBJ1-5; 10 bases map to TRBD1. The V and J ends lost 0 bases and 0 bases, in that order; junction bases with no gene match: 8. This CDR3 has 19 amino acids. The germline gives CDR1 MRHNA, CDR2 SNTAGT. The CDR3 loop reads CASSDSRQGAAGSNQPQHF. In DNA, the CDR3 is TGTGCCAGCAGTGACTCGAGACAGGGGGCAGCGGGTAGCAATCAGCCCCAGCATTTT.

The J gene is TRBJ2-3, the V gene TRBV7-3; 8 positions agree with TRBD2. V trimming: 2 bases; J trimming: 2 bases; junction bases outside the gene matches: 3. In germline, CDR1 is SGHTA, CDR2 FQGTGA. CDR3 length: 15 amino acids. The CDR3 bases are TGTGCCAGCAGCTTAGGCGGGGGGTACACAGATACGCAGTATTTT. As protein: CASSLGGGYTDTQYF.

V is TRBV19 and J is TRBJ1-1; the D is unclear. V was shortened by 3 bases and J by 6 bases, with 14 bases between the two germline ends. The CDR3 is 14 amino acids. Germline V gene sequence: CDR1 LNHDA, CDR2 SQIVND (reference sequence). For the CDR3, the DNA is TGTGCCAGTAGTATCGCTAGCCCAAGCTCTGAAGCTTTCTTT. Translating gives CASSIASPSSEAFF.

This sequence joins TRBV18 and TRBJ2-5; D not certain. This CDR3 spans 12 amino acids. From germline, CDR1 is KGHSH and CDR2 LQKENI. V was clipped by 6 bases and J by 0 bases, with 5 bases between them. In nucleotides, the CDR3 is TGTGCCAGCTCCCTGTACCAAGAGACCCAGTACTTC. As protein: CASSLYQETQYF.

The V gene is TRBV11-2, the J gene TRBJ1-2, with a weak D call TRBD1 (6 bases). This CDR3 is built from 17 residues. V shed 5 bases and J shed 0 bases, with 19 bases lying between them. In germline, CDR1 is SGHAT, CDR2 FQNNGV. CDR3 loop: CASSRTWGGHSNYGYTF. In DNA, the CDR3 is TGTGCCAGCAGCCGTACCTGGGGGGGGCACTCTAACTATGGCTACACCTTC.

This chain connects TRBV9 to TRBJ2-2, with 7 bases matching TRBD1. The trim removed 3 bases at V and 2 bases at J, leaving 13 bases unmatched. The CDR3 consists of 18 residues. Germline CDR1 SGDLS, CDR2 YYNGEE. The CDR3 DNA is TGTGCCAGCAGCGCCCAACGTGACAGGGCGAGTAACACCGGGGAGCTGTTTTTT. Its translation is CASSAQRDRASNTGELFF.

The rearrangement joins TRBV5-8 to TRBJ1-1; the D is unclear. CDR1 and CDR2 from the germline V gene are SGHTS and YDEGEE. The CDR3 spans 14 residues. The V end lost 7 bases, the J end lost 0 bases, and 13 bases lay between the germline ends. The CDR3 DNA reads TGTGCCAGCGCTTCAACCTACATGAACACTGAAGCTTTCTTT. This sequence encodes CASASTYMNTEAFF.

The chain joins TRBV11-2 to TRBJ1-3; D gene uncertain. Trimming cost V 7 bases and J 0 bases, with 7 bases left between them. Germline V gene data show CDR1 as SGHAT and CDR2 as FQNNGV. This CDR3 is 13 amino acids long. CDR3 sequence reads: CASTRHSGNTIYF. The CDR3 DNA follows: TGTGCCAGCACTCGTCACTCTGGAAACACCATATATTTT.

The J gene is TRBJ2-7, the V gene TRBV9; weak D call: TRBD2 (6 bases). Trimming left V 6 bases short and J 0 bases short, with 16 bases between. Germline assignment: CDR1 SGDLS and CDR2 YYNGEE. The CDR3 is 15 amino acids. CDR3 nucleotide sequence: TGTGCCAGCAACCAAGCGGGCGACGACTCCTACGAGCAGTACTTC. Protein product: CASNQAGDDSYEQYF.

This clone is a singleton in its sample. The chain couples TRBV19 to TRBJ2-1, with TRBD2 matching 11 bases. Germline loops: CDR1 LNHDA, CDR2 SQIVND (reference sequence). V gave up 5 bases and J gave up 7 bases; unmatched junction bases: 7. The CDR3 contains 15 residues. CDR3 loop: CASSVLAGAENEQFF. Here the CDR3 DNA reads TGTGCCAGTAGTGTACTAGCGGGAGCTGAGAATGAGCAGTTCTTC.

This clone has only one observation. The gene calls are TRBV6-5 and TRBJ1-6; D may be TRBD1 (5 bases). Trimming pared 3 bases from V and 6 bases from J, leaving 9 bases between. Germline assignment: CDR1 MNHEY and CDR2 SVGAGI. This CDR3 is 14 amino acids long. CDR3 region: CASSYGGSNSPLHF. In DNA, the CDR3 is TGTGCCAGCAGTTATGGGGGGAGTAATTCACCCCTCCACTTT.